This T cell receptor (beta chain) was obtained from a study of shared clonotypes between healthy human individuals. Germline CDR1 reads SEHNR; CDR2 reads FQNEAQ (reference sequence). The CDR3 is made up of 14 amino acids. J was trimmed by 5 bases and V by 1 base; bases with no gene match: 3. Using immunoSEQ multiplex PCR, the repertoire was profiled, and TCRdb retains in-frame clones only, with some absent. There are a few million clones in the sample; 90% to 95% occur only once, and about 0.41% lies in the top ten. Sample: naive CD4+ T cells from PBMCs. Subset specified: CD45RA+ positively selected. The TCR comes from a man between 18 and 29 years old in good health. Some clones in this sample may be carry-over from other donors' samples. This chain links TRBV7-9 with TRBJ1-1, with 8 nucleotides matching TRBD1. As DNA, the CDR3 is TGTGCCAGCAGCTTAGAAACAGGGGGAACTGAAGCTTTCTTT. This translates into CASSLETGGTEAFF.